What follows are 17 T cell receptor beta chains derived from one specimen sequenced in a study of blood T cell repertoires in COVID-19. Method: immunoSEQ multiplex PCR; TCRdb's copy keeps in-frame clones and lacks some. The sample lists 130,000 to 150,000 clones, about 82% occurring once. The sequenced sample was peripheral blood. The source of these receptors is a middle-aged woman with active or convalescent COVID-19.

This chain links TRBV10-1 with TRBJ2-1, with 15 nucleotides matching TRBD2. Germline trimming cut 7 bases from V and 6 bases from J; bases unmatched to any gene: 4. The CDR3 consists of 15 residues. Germline values: CDR1 WNHNN, CDR2 SYGVQD (reference sequence). The CDR3 DNA reads as TGCGCCAGCACCCCGGGACTAGCGGGAGGCAATGAGCAGTTCTTC. Its translation is CASTPGLAGGNEQFF.

The J gene is TRBJ1-3, the V gene TRBV3-1 (or the pseudogene TRBV3-2); possible D gene TRBD1, 5 bases. The CDR3 extends over 15 amino acids. Germline CDR1 is LGHDT and CDR2 is YNNKEL (reference sequence). Trimming pared 4 bases from V and 0 bases from J, leaving 10 bases between. This CDR3 is CASSLGTHSGNTIYF. CDR3 nucleotide sequence: TGTGCCAGCAGCCTGGGGACTCACTCTGGAAACACCATATATTTT.

CDR3: CASSEQALTEAFF. CDR3 nucleotides: TGTGCCAGCAGTGAGCAGGCTCTCACTGAAGCTTTCTTT. V and J are TRBV2 and TRBJ1-1; D uncertain. CDR1 and CDR2 (germline): SNHLY, FYNNEI. V lost 3 bases and J 4 bases, leaving 9 bases between the germline ends. This CDR3 contains 13 residues. The variable domain in full, with the rest retrieved from reference TRBV2 and TRBJ1-1, is EPEVTQTPSHQVTQMGQEVILRCVPISNHLYFYWYRQILGQKVEFLVSFYNNEISEKSEIFDDQFSVERPDGSNFTLKIRSTKLEDSAMYFCASSEQALTEAFFGQGTRLTVV.

CDR3 DNA sequence: TGTGCCAGCAGCCTCGTGACAGCGAACACTGAAGCTTTCTTT. Translated, it gives CASSLVTANTEAFF. This sequence joins TRBV28 and TRBJ1-1; perhaps TRBD1 as D (5 bases). The germline CDR1 and CDR2 sequences are MDHEN and SYDVKM. The CDR3 has 14 amino acids. Trimming pared 6 bases from V and 1 base from J, leaving 12 bases between.

The rearrangement joins TRBV7-2 to TRBJ2-7; D remains unclear. Germline V gene data show CDR1 as SGHTA and CDR2 as FQGNSA. The CDR3 contains 11 residues. Trimming pared 5 bases from V and 4 bases from J, leaving 6 bases between. This CDR3 reads CASSSIYEQYF. DNA of the CDR3: TGTGCCAGCAGCAGCATTTACGAGCAGTACTTC. Combining the CDR3 with reference TRBV7-2 and TRBJ2-7 gives the whole variable domain GAGVSQSPSNKVTEKGKDVELRCDPISGHTALYWYRQSLGQGLEFLIYFQGNSAPDKSGLPSDRFSAERTGGSVSTLTIQRTQQEDSAVYLCASSSIYEQYFGPGTRLTVT.

J is TRBJ2-5 and V is TRBV28, with D possibly being TRBD2 (6 bases). Trimming took 9 bases from V and 0 from J, leaving 14 bases between them. Germline V lookup: CDR1 MDHEN, CDR2 SYDVKM. This CDR3 is built from 14 residues. As DNA, the CDR3 is TGTGCCAGTGGGCCTGGGGGGTACCAAGAGACCCAGTACTTC. Translation gives CASGPGGYQETQYF.

V gene TRBV19 combines with J gene TRBJ1-6, with D maybe TRBD1 (5 bases). CDR1 and CDR2 (germline): LNHDA, SQIVND (reference sequence). The ends were cut back, 2 bases at V and 6 bases at J, with 8 bases in the middle. The CDR3 runs 14 residues. CDR3 sequence (DNA): TGTGCCAGTAGTATATCGGGGGTTAATTCACCCCTCCACTTT. Protein: CASSISGVNSPLHF.

The chain links TRBV29-1 to TRBJ2-1; D is ambiguous. Germline V gene sequence: CDR1 SQVTM, CDR2 ANQGSEA. This CDR3 region has 14 residues. The germline V and J ends were trimmed by 7 bases and 0 bases, with 13 bases remaining between them. CDR3 DNA: TGCAGCGGACAAGCCAAGAGCTCCTACAATGAGCAGTTCTTC. It encodes CSGQAKSSYNEQFF.

V and J are TRBV11-1 and TRBJ2-5; D unresolved. Germline CDR1 reads SGHAT; CDR2 reads FQDESV (reference sequence). Deletions cut 1 base from V and 3 bases from J, with 3 bases between. CDR3 size: 12 residues. The CDR3 here is CASSLVEETQYF. The CDR3 coding sequence is TGTGCCAGCAGCTTAGTCGAAGAGACCCAGTACTTC.

The V gene is TRBV5-6, the J gene TRBJ1-4, with TRBD1 matching 7 bases. CDR1 is SGHDT, CDR2 YYEEEE, per germline. V lost 0 bases, J lost 8 bases, and 10 bases stayed unmatched. This CDR3 has 16 residues. DNA for the CDR3: TGTGCCAGCAGCTTGGGACAGGGACCTGGATTCGAAAAACTGTTTTTT. It codes for CASSLGQGPGFEKLFF. The entire variable domain, with the rest obtained from reference TRBV5-6 and TRBJ1-4, is as follows: DAGVTQSPTHLIKTRGQQVTLRCSPKSGHDTVSWYQQALGQGPQFIFQYYEEEERQRGNFPDRFSGHQFPNYSSELNVNALLLGDSALYLCASSLGQGPGFEKLFFGSGTQLSVL.

V is TRBV12-3 or TRBV12-4 and J is TRBJ2-5, with D possibly matching TRBD2 (6 bases). Deletions cut 5 bases from V and 5 bases from J, with 12 bases between. CDR3 size: 13 residues. CDR3: CASSRPEGETQYF. The CDR3 DNA follows: TGTGCCAGCAGTCGACCGGAGGGGGAGACCCAGTACTTC.

V is TRBV19 and J is TRBJ1-5; tentative D call: TRBD1 (6 bases). Germline loops: CDR1 LNHDA, CDR2 SQIVND (reference sequence). The CDR3 runs to 13 residues. The V gene lost 4 bases and the J gene lost 5 bases, with 9 bases spanning the gap. The CDR3 DNA reads as TGTGCCAGTAGTAAGGACAGTTATCAGCCCCAGCATTTT. It codes for CASSKDSYQPQHF.

The rearrangement joins TRBV5-4 to TRBJ2-3; TRBD2 agrees at 14 bases. Germline CDR1 is SGHNT and CDR2 is YYREEE (reference sequence). The CDR3 runs to 19 residues. Trimming cost V 4 bases and J 1 base; bases outside gene matches: 11. CDR3 sequence (DNA): TGTGCCAGCAGCCCCTTAGGGACTAGCGGGAGTGGGGGCACAGATACGCAGTATTTT. Translation gives CASSPLGTSGSGGTDTQYF.

This clone showed up just a few times. This chain links TRBV11-1 with TRBJ1-5; the D gene is possibly TRBD1 (5 bases). The V end was cut by 6 bases, the J end by 3 bases, with 9 bases between. This CDR3 contains 13 residues. The germline V gene has CDR1 SGHAT and CDR2 FQDESV (reference sequence). The CDR3 reads CASSPGVNQPQHF. DNA for the CDR3: TGTGCCAGCAGTCCGGGGGTCAATCAGCCCCAGCATTTT.

The J gene is TRBJ2-1, the V gene TRBV28; 11 nucleotides match TRBD2. The CDR3 is made up of 19 amino acids. Losses at the gene ends were 4 bases for V and 1 base for J; bases not matched to a gene: 12. CDR1 is MDHEN, CDR2 SYDVKM, per germline. The CDR3 region has the DNA TGTGCCAGCAGTTCTGCCGGGACTAGCGGAGGCCCTTCCTACAATGAGCAGTTCTTC. Protein: CASSSAGTSGGPSYNEQFF.

This clone appeared a few times. V is TRBV10-3 and J is TRBJ2-5, with a weak D call TRBD2 (6 bases). The germline V gene has CDR1 ENHRY and CDR2 SYGVKD. V lost 6 bases to trimming and J lost 5 bases, with 19 bases between them. The CDR3 spans 15 residues. CDR3 amino acids: CAIRAHREIEETQYF. DNA of the CDR3: TGTGCCATCAGAGCGCACCGGGAGATTGAGGAGACCCAGTACTTC.

The chain uses TRBV27 and TRBJ2-1; maybe TRBD2 (5 bases). Germline V gene sequence: CDR1 MNHEY, CDR2 SMNVEV (reference sequence). V was clipped by 6 bases and J by 1 base, with 7 bases between them. CDR3 length equals 13 residues. The CDR3 nucleotides are TGTGCCAGCAGCACGGGGTCCTACAATGAGCAGTTCTTC. The encoded protein is CASSTGSYNEQFF.